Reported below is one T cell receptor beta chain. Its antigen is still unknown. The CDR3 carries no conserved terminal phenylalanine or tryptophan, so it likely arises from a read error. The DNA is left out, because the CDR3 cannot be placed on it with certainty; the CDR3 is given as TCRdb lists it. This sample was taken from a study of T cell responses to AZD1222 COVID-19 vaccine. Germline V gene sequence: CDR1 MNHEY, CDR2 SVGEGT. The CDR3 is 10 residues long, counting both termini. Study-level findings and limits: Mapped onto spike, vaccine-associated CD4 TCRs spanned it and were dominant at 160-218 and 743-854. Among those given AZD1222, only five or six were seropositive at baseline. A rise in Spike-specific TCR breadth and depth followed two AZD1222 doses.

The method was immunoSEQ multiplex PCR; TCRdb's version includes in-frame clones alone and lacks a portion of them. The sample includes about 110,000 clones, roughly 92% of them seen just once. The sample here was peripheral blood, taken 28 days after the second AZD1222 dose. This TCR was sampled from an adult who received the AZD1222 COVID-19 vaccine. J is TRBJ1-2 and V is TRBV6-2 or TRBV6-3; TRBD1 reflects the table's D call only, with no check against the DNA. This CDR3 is CASSKGSPTD.